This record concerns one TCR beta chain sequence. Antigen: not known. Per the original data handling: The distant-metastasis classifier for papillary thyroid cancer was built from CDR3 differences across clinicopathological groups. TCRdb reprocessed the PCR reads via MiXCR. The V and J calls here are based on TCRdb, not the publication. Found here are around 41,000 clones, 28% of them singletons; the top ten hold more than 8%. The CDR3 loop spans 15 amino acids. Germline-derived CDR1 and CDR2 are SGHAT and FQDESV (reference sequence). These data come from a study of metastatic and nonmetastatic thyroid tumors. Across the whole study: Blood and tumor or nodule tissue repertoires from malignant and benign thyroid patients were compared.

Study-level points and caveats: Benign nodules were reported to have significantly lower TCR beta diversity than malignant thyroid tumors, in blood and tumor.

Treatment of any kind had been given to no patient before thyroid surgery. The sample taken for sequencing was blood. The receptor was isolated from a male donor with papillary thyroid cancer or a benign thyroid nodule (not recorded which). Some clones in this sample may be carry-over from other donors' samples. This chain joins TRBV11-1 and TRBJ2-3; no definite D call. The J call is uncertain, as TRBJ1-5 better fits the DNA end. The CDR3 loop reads CASSLLAGSSDTQHF. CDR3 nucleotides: TGTGCCAGCAGTCTACTAGCGGGAAGCTCAGATACGCAGCATTTT.